The 2 T cell receptor beta chains below come from one sample, sequenced in a study of T-cell reconstitution after alpha-beta-depleted transplantation in children. Unique molecular identifiers tagged the TCRbeta library. TCRdb passed the PCR reads through MiXCR, listing each CDR3 protein once. The sample includes under 450,000 distinct CDR3 sequences, 15% to 20% seen only once; the top ten take less than 30%. The specimen was PBMCs, mostly from graft donor cells, collected 360 days after TCRalphabeta/CD19-depleted stem cell transplant. The receptors were gathered from a boy under two years old who had a stem cell transplant for Wiskott-Aldrich syndrome, so the T cells may come from the graft donor.

V is TRBV6-5 and J is TRBJ2-2; possible D gene TRBD1, 5 bases. The CDR3 is 17 amino acids. Per germline, CDR1 MNHEY and CDR2 SVGAGI. Between the trimmed V and J ends, which lost 0 bases and 3 bases, there was a span of 14 bases. The CDR3 DNA reads TGTGCCAGCAGTTACTCACATTCTCGACAGTACACCGGGGAGCTGTTTTTT. Its translation is CASSYSHSRQYTGELFF.

CDR3 sequence reads: CASSLRVTYEQYF. The CDR3 DNA sequence: TGTGCCAGCAGCTTGCGGGTGACCTACGAGCAGTACTTC. The chain joins TRBV5-6 to TRBJ2-7; no clear D gene. The V gene lost 1 base and the J gene lost 2 bases, with 7 bases spanning the gap. The length of the CDR3 is 13 residues. CDR1 and CDR2 (germline): SGHDT, YYEEEE.